Below, 14 T cell receptor beta chains from the same sample are listed, as sequenced in a study of blood T cell repertoires in COVID-19. Repertoires were generated with immunoSEQ multiplex PCR, while TCRdb's copy carries only in-frame clones and drops some. The sample consists of 120,000 or so clones, 65% to 80% of them appearing once. Sequences were obtained from peripheral blood. These receptors all stem from a man aged 70 or older with acute or convalescent COVID-19.

The chain couples TRBV18 to TRBJ1-1, with a weak D call TRBD1 (5 bases). Trimming removed 5 bases at V and 4 bases at J, with 14 bases between. CDR1 KGHSH and CDR2 LQKENI come from the germline V gene. This CDR3 has 14 amino acids. The DNA for the CDR3 is TGTGCCAGCTCAGAGTCGTACGGGGGCACTGAAGCTTTCTTT. Amino acid sequence: CASSESYGGTEAFF.

The genes are TRBV27 and TRBJ2-2, with 9 nucleotides matching TRBD2. V dropped 6 bases and J dropped 2; count of bases not matched to a gene: 10. The CDR3 sequence is 17 residues long. Germline V lookup: CDR1 MNHEY, CDR2 SMNVEV (reference sequence). CDR3 in amino acids: CASSSPTSGANTGELFF. Here the CDR3 DNA reads TGTGCCAGCAGCTCCCCGACTAGCGGAGCTAACACCGGGGAGCTGTTTTTT.

This chain joins TRBV19 and TRBJ1-2, with a tentative D call TRBD1 (5 bases). This CDR3 spans 18 amino acids. Deletions cut 1 base from V and 1 base from J, with 19 bases between. Germline V gives CDR1 LNHDA, CDR2 SQIVND (reference sequence). CDR3 sequence (DNA): TGTGCCAGTAGTATAGTCAGCGGGGCATTTGCCGTTAACTATGGCTACACCTTC. Translating gives CASSIVSGAFAVNYGYTF.

This clone came up a few times. The V call is TRBV5-1, the J call TRBJ2-1; 11 nucleotides agree with TRBD2. With 7 bases clipped from V and 6 bases from J, the junction kept 6 bases outside the gene matches. Germline V gene sequence: CDR1 SGHRS, CDR2 YFSETQ. The CDR3 has 14 residues. The CDR3 DNA sequence: TGCGCCAGCCAACTAGCGGGGGATCTCAATGAGCAGTTCTTC. Amino acids: CASQLAGDLNEQFF.

The rearrangement uses TRBV4-2 and TRBJ2-5; 11 bases agree with TRBD1. J was trimmed by 5 bases and V by 1 base; bases with no gene match: 0. CDR1 is LGHNA, CDR2 YNFKEQ, per germline. This CDR3 region has 14 residues. This CDR3 is CASSQGDRGETQYF. The CDR3 bases are TGTGCCAGCAGCCAAGGGGACAGGGGGGAGACCCAGTACTTC.

The gene calls are TRBV7-9 and TRBJ2-7; 10 positions match TRBD1. Per the germline V gene, CDR1 is SEHNR and CDR2 is FQNEAQ (reference sequence). CDR3 length: 14 residues. Trimming removed 4 bases from V and 7 bases from J; junction bases left unmatched: 7. CDR3 sequence: CASSSATGGGEQYF. Here the CDR3 DNA reads TGTGCCAGCAGCTCAGCGACAGGGGGCGGTGAGCAGTACTTC.

This chain connects TRBV11-3 to TRBJ1-4, with TRBD1 identical over 8 bases. With 5 bases clipped from V and 7 bases from J, the junction kept 9 bases outside the gene matches. The CDR3 sequence is 15 residues long. Germline V lookup: CDR1 SGHNT, CDR2 YENEEA. The CDR3 spells CASSQGDRNVEKLFF. In DNA, the CDR3 is TGTGCCAGCAGCCAGGGGGACAGGAACGTTGAAAAACTGTTTTTT. The whole variable domain, remainder taken from reference TRBV11-3 and TRBJ1-4, is EAGVVQSPRYKIIEKKQPVAFWCNPISGHNTLYWYLQNLGQGPELLIRYENEEAVDDSQLPKDRFSAERLKGVDSTLKIQPAELGDSAVYLCASSQGDRNVEKLFFGSGTQLSVL.

The chain joins TRBV20-1 to TRBJ2-5, with 7 nucleotides matching TRBD1. CDR1 is DFQATT and CDR2 is SNEGSKA in the germline V gene (reference sequence). CDR3 size: 11 residues. Written as DNA, the CDR3 is TGCAGCGCCCCCAGGGGGGAGACCCAGTACTTC. The encoded protein is CSAPRGETQYF.

This clone was seen a handful of times. V gene TRBV30 combines with J gene TRBJ2-7, with TRBD1 matching over 8 bases. The CDR3 length is 14 residues. Losses at the gene ends were 7 bases for V and 3 bases for J; bases not matched to a gene: 11. CDR1 and CDR2 from the germline V gene are GTSNPN and SVGIG (reference sequence). This CDR3 is CASRGQGRFYEQYF. The DNA of the CDR3 is TGTGCCTCAAGAGGACAGGGAAGGTTCTACGAGCAGTACTTC.

The chain carries TRBV7-2 and TRBJ2-5, with D maybe TRBD1 (6 bases). The CDR3 length is 14 residues. The V gene's germline CDR1 is SGHTA and CDR2 FQGNSA. Trimming shortened V by 5 bases and J by 3 bases, and 13 bases separated the two germline ends. The CDR3 region has the DNA TGTGCCAGCAGCGTGGGGACATTAAAAGAGACCCAGTACTTC. Translation gives CASSVGTLKETQYF.

The genes are TRBV18 and TRBJ2-7, with D possibly being TRBD2 (5 bases). Trimming removed 3 bases from V and 3 bases from J, with 9 bases in between. Germline CDR1 and CDR2: KGHSH and LQKENI. CDR3 length: 13 residues. This CDR3 is CASSPRSGYEQYF. In DNA form, the CDR3 reads TGTGCCAGCTCACCTCGGAGCGGCTACGAGCAGTACTTC.

This clone was detected once. The rearrangement uses TRBV9 and TRBJ2-7; a possible D gene is TRBD2 (6 bases). Trimming shortened V by 0 bases and J by 0 bases, and 10 bases separated the two germline ends. Germline loops: CDR1 SGDLS, CDR2 YYNGEE. This CDR3 spans 15 amino acids. The CDR3 reads CASSVADGSSYEQYF. CDR3 sequence (DNA): TGTGCCAGCAGCGTAGCGGACGGGAGCTCCTACGAGCAGTACTTC. Looking up the rest from reference TRBV9 and TRBJ2-7 gives the full variable domain: DSGVTQTPKHLITATGQRVTLRCSPRSGDLSVYWYQQSLDQGLQFLIQYYNGEERAKGNILERFSAQQFPDLHSELNLSSLELGDSALYFCASSVADGSSYEQYFGPGTRLTVT.

There are a few counts of this clone. V usage is TRBV15 and J usage is TRBJ2-7; 9 nucleotides line up with TRBD1. This CDR3 has 15 amino acids. Germline V gene sequence: CDR1 LNHNV, CDR2 YYDKDF (reference sequence). V trimming: 5 bases; J trimming: 1 base; junction bases outside the gene matches: 6. CDR3 protein: CATSGVDRGSYEQYF. As DNA, the CDR3 is TGTGCCACCAGCGGCGTTGACAGGGGGTCCTACGAGCAGTACTTC. Full variable domain (missing parts from reference TRBV15 and TRBJ2-7): DAMVIQNPRYQVTQFGKPVTLSCSQTLNHNVMYWYQQKSSQAPKLLFHYYDKDFNNEADTPDNFQSRRPNTSFCFLDIRSPGLGDTAMYLCATSGVDRGSYEQYFGPGTRLTVT.

This clone has only a few counts. CDR3 sequence reads: CASSEGLTPNQPQHF. In nucleotides, the CDR3 is TGTGCCAGCAGCGAGGGACTAACCCCTAATCAGCCCCAGCATTTT. The J gene is TRBJ1-5, the V gene TRBV9, with D tentatively TRBD1 (5 bases). The CDR3 is made up of 15 amino acids. Germline loops: CDR1 SGDLS, CDR2 YYNGEE. V lost 3 bases and J 4 bases, leaving 14 bases between the germline ends. The variable domain in full, completed from reference TRBV9 and TRBJ1-5, reads DSGVTQTPKHLITATGQRVTLRCSPRSGDLSVYWYQQSLDQGLQFLIQYYNGEERAKGNILERFSAQQFPDLHSELNLSSLELGDSALYFCASSEGLTPNQPQHFGDGTRLSIL.